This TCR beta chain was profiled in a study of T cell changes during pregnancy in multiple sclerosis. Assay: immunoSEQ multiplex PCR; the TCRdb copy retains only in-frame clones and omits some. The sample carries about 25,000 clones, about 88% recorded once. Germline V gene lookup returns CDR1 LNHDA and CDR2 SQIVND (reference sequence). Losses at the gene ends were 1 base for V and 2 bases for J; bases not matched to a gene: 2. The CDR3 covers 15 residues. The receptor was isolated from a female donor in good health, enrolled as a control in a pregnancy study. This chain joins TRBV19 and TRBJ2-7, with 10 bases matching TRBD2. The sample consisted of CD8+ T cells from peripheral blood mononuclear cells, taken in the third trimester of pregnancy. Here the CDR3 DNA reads TGTGCCAGTAGTATAGGGACTAGCGGTCCCTACGAGCAGTACTTC. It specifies CASSIGTSGPYEQYF. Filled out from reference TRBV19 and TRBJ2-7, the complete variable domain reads DGGITQSPKYLFRKEGQNVTLSCEQNLNHDAMYWYRQDPGQGLRLIYYSQIVNDFQKGDIAEGYSVSREKKESFPLTVTSAQKNPTAFYLCASSIGTSGPYEQYFGPGTRLTVT.